This record concerns one T cell receptor (beta chain) sequence. The sample originates from a study of blood T cell repertoires in COVID-19. Study-level background: T cells, B-cell-depleted T cells, or PBMCs provided the cDNA or gDNA that served as material.

As originally analysed: Estimates of nucleated cell counts were drawn from the amplification of reference gene primers. This table comes from immunoSEQ multiplex PCR, and its TCRdb copy is limited to in-frame clones, with some not included. Clone size and the V and J calls come from that table; the DNA yielded D and trimming. The sample yields 99,000 or so clones, approximately 91% seen once. Germline-derived CDR1 and CDR2 are KGHSH and LQKENI. This CDR3 comprises 15 residues. V was trimmed by 3 bases and J by 5 bases, leaving 16 bases between them. The sample taken for sequencing was peripheral blood. This clonotype was obtained from a human donor in a cohort sampled during active COVID-19. V and J are TRBV18 and TRBJ1-1; D perhaps matches TRBD1 (6 bases). The DNA for the CDR3 is TGTGCCAGCTCACCGTCCGACCGGGGGGCTACTGAAGCTTTCTTT. Its translation is CASSPSDRGATEAFF.